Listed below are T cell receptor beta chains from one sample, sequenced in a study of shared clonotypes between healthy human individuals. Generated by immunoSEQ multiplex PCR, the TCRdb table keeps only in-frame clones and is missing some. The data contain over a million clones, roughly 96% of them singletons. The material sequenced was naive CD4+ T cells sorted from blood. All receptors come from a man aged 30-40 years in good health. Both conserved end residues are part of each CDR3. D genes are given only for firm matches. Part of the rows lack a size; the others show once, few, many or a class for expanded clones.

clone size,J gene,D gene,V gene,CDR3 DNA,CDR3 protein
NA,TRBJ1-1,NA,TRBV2,TGTGCCAGCAGTGGACAACAGAACACTGAAGCTTTCTTT,CASSGQQNTEAFF
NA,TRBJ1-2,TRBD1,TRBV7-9,TGTGCCAGCAGCTTAATGGACAGGGACCATGGCTACACCTTC,CASSLMDRDHGYTF
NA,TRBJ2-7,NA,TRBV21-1,TGTGCCAGCAGCAAAGGAGGGGCAGACCCGTACTCCTACGAGCAGTACTTC,CASSKGGADPYSYEQYF
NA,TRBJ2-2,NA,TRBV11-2,TGTGCCAGCAGCTTTCGGGGGCTGGGCACCGGGGAGCTGTTTTTT,CASSFRGLGTGELFF
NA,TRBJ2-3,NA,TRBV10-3,TGTGCCATCAGCCGTGATACGGGGACCCCAGCAGATACGCAGTATTTT,CAISRDTGTPADTQYF
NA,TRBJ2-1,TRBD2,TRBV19,TGTGCCAGTAGTATCCCGGGAGGCGTCACCTACAATGAGCAGTTCTTC,CASSIPGGVTYNEQFF
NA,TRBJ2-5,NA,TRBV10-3,TGTGCCATCGGTGAATCATCGCAAGAGACCCAGTACTTC,CAIGESSQETQYF
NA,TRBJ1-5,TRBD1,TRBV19,TGTGCCAGTAGGGGGACAGCCGGTACGTATAGCAATCAGCCCCAGCATTTT,CASRGTAGTYSNQPQHF
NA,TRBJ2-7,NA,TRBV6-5,TGTGCCAGCAGTTACCGGGGGTTTATCTACGAGCAGTACTTC,CASSYRGFIYEQYF
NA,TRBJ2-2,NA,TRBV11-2,TGTGCCAGCAGCTCCCGGACGGAAAGAACCGGGGAGCTGTTTTTT,CASSSRTERTGELFF
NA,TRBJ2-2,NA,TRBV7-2,TGTGCCAGCAGCTTAGCGATCGCTGGGGAGCTGTTTTTT,CASSLAIAGELFF
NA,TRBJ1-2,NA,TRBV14,TGTGCCAGCAGCCAAGGCCCTCCCTTTAACTATGGCTACACCTTC,CASSQGPPFNYGYTF
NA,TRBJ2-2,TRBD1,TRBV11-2,TGTGCCAGCAGCTTGGACAGGGGGAACACCGGGGAGCTGTTTTTT,CASSLDRGNTGELFF
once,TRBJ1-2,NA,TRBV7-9,TGTGCCAGCAGCCAGCCGACAGGCTATGGCTACACCTTC,CASSQPTGYGYTF
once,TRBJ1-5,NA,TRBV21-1,TGTGCCAGCAGCAAAGTTGCGGACAGAACTCAGCCCCAGCATTTT,CASSKVADRTQPQHF
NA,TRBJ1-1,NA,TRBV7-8,TGTGCCAGCAGCCCGTACCTTAAGAGGAACACTGAAGCTTTCTTT,CASSPYLKRNTEAFF
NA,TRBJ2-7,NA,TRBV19,TGTGCCAGTAGTACCTCCGGGCTATCCTACGAGCAGTACTTC,CASSTSGLSYEQYF
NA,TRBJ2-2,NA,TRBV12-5,TGTGCTAGTGGTTTGGTCACGGGAGCCCAAATAGCCGGGGAGCTGTTTTTT,CASGLVTGAQIAGELFF